This T cell receptor beta chain is from a study of blood T cells in healthy people across ages (dated by TCRdb to the mid-2010s). A note on the overall study: Template switching captured roughly one uniquely barcoded TCR beta cDNA molecule per two T cells in model experiments. Donors of different ages were randomly distributed across sequencing lanes to avoid experimental bias. The donors were divided into four age groups: young (average around 17 years), middle-aged (about 40), aged (62) and long-lived (more than 75). For two donors (one aged 18 to 29 and one aged 80 or older), the study analyzed two additional independent replicas of 1 million unique cDNA reads from the same blood draw. The study measured age-related changes in TCR beta repertoire diversity using deep sequencing normalized with unique cDNA molecular identifiers.

The library was made by 5' RACE. The sequencer was an Illumina HiSeq 2500. The second PCR ran for about 7 to 11 cycles and used a J-beta primer mix along with a sample-barcoded 5' primer. A unique molecular identifier was introduced onto each TCR beta cDNA molecule by a template-switch 5' adaptor carrying 12 random nucleotides. At least 2.5 million CDR3-containing paired-end reads were obtained from each sample. All of the RNA was converted into first-strand cDNA using the Mint cDNA synthesis kit, with a TRBC-specific oligonucleotide serving as the primer. Following uracil-DNA glycosylase treatment, all cDNA underwent a first 18-cycle PCR with the universal primers M1SS and BC2_uni_R. The paper's data handling went like this. For normalization, 1 million high-quality reads were randomly selected from each sample, with every read carrying a distinct molecular identifier. Reads with shared molecular identifiers were discarded instead of being binned into consensus sequences. CDR3 identification, clonotype clustering and error correction used MiTCR with a Q25 quality threshold and the strictest error-elimination algorithm. A nonparametric unseen species model with Euler transformation was used to estimate lower-bound total TCR beta diversity. Starting from the raw public reads, TCRdb applied fastp trimming at Q25, assembled clones with MiXCR and retained in-frame beta chains. A single entry per CDR3 protein holds the most common genes and DNA from its merged rows. The V and J calls reflect TCRdb's pipeline rather than the authors' work. Here the sample has some 900,000 distinct CDR3 sequences; more than 25% occur a single time. Roughly 17% of the sample comes from the top ten.

Worth noting for this clonotype: Its cognate antigen has yet to be identified. With a much larger clone just one base away, this may be a read error.

What the study reported, not specific to this receptor: Compared with the aged group, more naive CD4+ T cells, fewer expanded clones and increased TCR diversity were shown by the long-lived group, suggesting age selection. Estimates of total diversity based on one million sequenced T cells were considered lower bounds and underestimates. Observed TCR beta diversity per million T cells fell roughly linearly with age, and a significant reduction was already apparent by age around 40. Observed TCR beta diversity correlated strongly with the percentage of naive T cells measured by flow cytometry. Because the CMV infection status of the donors was unknown, age-related changes in expanded clonotypes may potentially have been confounded. Since profiling was done on bulk unsorted PBMCs, naive and antigen-experienced compartments could not be conclusively compared.

Systemically healthy Caucasian individuals from Russia, some 38 in total and aged 6 to 90 years, were included as donors. Each donor gave about 9.8 milliliters of peripheral blood, drawn into EDTA-treated Vacutainer tubes. Ficoll-Paque density-gradient centrifugation was used to isolate PBMCs, with at least 7 million obtained per sample. Trizol reagent was used to extract total RNA from the PBMCs, yielding at least 6 micrograms per sample. For every donor, an aliquot of PBMCs went through flow cytometry to measure the percentages of naive CD45RAhigh/CD27high T cells. The TCR originated in a woman older than 75 in good health. Sequences were obtained from blood.

The CDR3 protein sequence reads: CASSSQSPRETQYF. The DNA sequence reads TGTGCCAGCAGTTCACAGTCCCCGCGAGAGACCCAGTACTTC. The sequence joins TRBV27 to TRBJ2-4, with an unclear D gene assignment. The better agreement between TRBJ2-5 and the DNA end casts doubt on the J call. As encoded in the germline V gene (reference sequence), CDR1 is MNHEY while CDR2 is SMNVEV. The CDR3 holds 14 amino acids from the cysteine to the phenylalanine. Solely the CDR3 DNA is kept, with 42 bases framed from the first base.